The subject of this entry is one T cell receptor (beta chain). What it binds is not known. The sample is drawn from a study of monozygotic twins with inflammatory bowel disease. Germline lookup yields CDR1 MDHEN and CDR2 SYDVKM. The length of the CDR3 is 15 residues. Study observations and caveats: Patient-to-patient differences in immunosuppressive treatment may have added variability to the repertoires.

In eight separate reactions per sample, cDNA was generated. TCRdb re-called the 5' RACE reads and catalogs CDR3 proteins one per entry, DNA excluded. The sample's table shows roughly 300,000 distinct CDR3 sequences. One blood sample of about 2.5 ml was taken from each donor. Sequencing input: blood. The chain joins TRBV28 to TRBJ2-2; checking the TCRdb D call of TRBD1 is not possible without DNA. The sequence was collected from a human donor with ulcerative colitis or Crohn's disease, or a healthy co-twin of an affected twin (not recorded which). CDR3 sequence reads: CASSFPERSTGELFF.